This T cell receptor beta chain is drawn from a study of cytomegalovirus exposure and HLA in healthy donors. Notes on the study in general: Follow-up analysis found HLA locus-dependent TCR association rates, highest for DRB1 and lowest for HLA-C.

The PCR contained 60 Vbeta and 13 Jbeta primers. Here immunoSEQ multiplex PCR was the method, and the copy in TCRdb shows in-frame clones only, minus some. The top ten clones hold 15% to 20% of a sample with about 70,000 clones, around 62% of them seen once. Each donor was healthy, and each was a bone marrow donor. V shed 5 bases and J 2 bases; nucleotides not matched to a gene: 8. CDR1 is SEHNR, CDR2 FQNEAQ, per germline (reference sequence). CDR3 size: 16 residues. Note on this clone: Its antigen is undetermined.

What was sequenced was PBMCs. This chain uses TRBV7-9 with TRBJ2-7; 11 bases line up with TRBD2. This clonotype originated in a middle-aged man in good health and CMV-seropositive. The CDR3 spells CASSPRTSGPTYEQYF. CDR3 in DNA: TGTGCCAGCAGCCCACGGACTAGCGGGCCTACCTACGAGCAGTACTTC.